This note documents a single TCR beta chain sequence. The junction does not match germline at one end; this may be a read error. TCR beta cDNA was reverse-transcribed from roughly 520 ng of total RNA. The reaction used a constant-region primer and ProtoScript II reverse transcriptase. Investigators got TCR beta libraries out of three nested multiplex PCR rounds, done with slightly modified ARM-PCR. A C-beta reverse primer and TRBV1-TRBV30 forward primers served in each of the first two PCR rounds, at 10 cycles apiece. TCRdb recomputed calls from the multiplex PCR reads with MiXCR, one row per CDR3 protein. The top ten clones hold around 74% of a sample with some 190,000 distinct CDR3 sequences, about 60% of them seen once. The CDR3 consists of 14 residues. Germline CDR1 and CDR2: LGHNA and YNFKEQ. The data were obtained in a study of tumor-infiltrating lymphocytes in primary liver carcinoma. Germline DNA was also extracted, while the blood RNA originated from unsorted whole blood.

Sequencing used peripheral blood. The sequence was obtained from a man aged 40-50 years with primary liver carcinoma and hepatitis B virus infection. The rearrangement joins TRBV4-2 to TRBJ1-5; the D is unclear. Written as DNA, the CDR3 is TGTACCAGCAGCCAAATAGAGACGAGGCAGCCCCAGCATTTT. It is translated as CTSSQIETRQPQHF.